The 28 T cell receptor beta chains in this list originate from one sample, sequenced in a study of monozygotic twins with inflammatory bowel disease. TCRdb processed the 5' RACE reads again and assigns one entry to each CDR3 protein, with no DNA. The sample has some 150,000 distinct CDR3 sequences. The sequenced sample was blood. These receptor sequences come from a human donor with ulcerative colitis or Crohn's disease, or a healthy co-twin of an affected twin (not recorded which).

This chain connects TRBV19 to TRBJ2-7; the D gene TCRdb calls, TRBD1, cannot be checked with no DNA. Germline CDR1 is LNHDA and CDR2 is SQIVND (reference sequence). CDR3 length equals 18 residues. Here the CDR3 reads CASSIRPRRGKGAYEQYF.

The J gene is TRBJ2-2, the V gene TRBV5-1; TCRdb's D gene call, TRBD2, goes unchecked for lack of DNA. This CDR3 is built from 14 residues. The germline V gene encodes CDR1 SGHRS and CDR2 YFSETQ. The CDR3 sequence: CASSLEGSTGELFF.

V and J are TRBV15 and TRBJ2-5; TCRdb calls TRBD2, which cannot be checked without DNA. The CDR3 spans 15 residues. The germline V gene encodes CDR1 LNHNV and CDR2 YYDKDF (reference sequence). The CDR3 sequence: CATSRDLQRQETQYF.

The CDR3 spells CASSLMGANEKLFF. The chain joins TRBV7-2 to TRBJ1-4. CDR3 length equals 14 residues. CDR1 is SGHTA, CDR2 FQGNSA, per germline.

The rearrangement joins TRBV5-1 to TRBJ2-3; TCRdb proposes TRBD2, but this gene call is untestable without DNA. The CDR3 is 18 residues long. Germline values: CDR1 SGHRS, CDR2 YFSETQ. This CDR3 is CASSPTSGGRGATDTQYF.

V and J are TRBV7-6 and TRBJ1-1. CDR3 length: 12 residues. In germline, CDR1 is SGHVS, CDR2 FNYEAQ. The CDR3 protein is CASSNPRSRAFF.

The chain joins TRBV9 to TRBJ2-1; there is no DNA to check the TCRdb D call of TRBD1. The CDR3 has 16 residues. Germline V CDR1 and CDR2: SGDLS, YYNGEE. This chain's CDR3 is CASSIRLDRGNNEQFF.

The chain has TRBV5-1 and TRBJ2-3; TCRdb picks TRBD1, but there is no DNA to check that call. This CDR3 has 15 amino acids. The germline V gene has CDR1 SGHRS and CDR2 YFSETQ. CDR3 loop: CASSLAWGTSDTQYF.

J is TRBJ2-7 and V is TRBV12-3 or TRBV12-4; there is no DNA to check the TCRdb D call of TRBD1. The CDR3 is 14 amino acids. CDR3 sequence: CASRPSTGYDEQYF.

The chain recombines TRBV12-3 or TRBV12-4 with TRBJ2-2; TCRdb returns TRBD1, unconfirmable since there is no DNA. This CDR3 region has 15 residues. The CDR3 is CASTGPTPGSGELFF.

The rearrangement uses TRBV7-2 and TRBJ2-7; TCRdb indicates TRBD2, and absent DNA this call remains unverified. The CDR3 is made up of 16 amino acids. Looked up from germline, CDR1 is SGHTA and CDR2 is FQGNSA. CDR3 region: CASSELAPTNSYEQYF. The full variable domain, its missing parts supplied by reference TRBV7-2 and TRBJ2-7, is GAGVSQSPSNKVTEKGKDVELRCDPISGHTALYWYRQSLGQGLEFLIYFQGNSAPDKSGLPSDRFSAERTGGSVSTLTIQRTQQEDSAVYLCASSELAPTNSYEQYFGPGTRLTVT.

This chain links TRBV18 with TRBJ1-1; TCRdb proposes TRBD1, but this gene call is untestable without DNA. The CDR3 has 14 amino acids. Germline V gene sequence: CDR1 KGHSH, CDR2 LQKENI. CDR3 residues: CASSTGAFGTEAFF.

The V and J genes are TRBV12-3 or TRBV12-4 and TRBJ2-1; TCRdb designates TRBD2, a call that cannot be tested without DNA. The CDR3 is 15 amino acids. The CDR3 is CASSWTSGDYNEQFF.

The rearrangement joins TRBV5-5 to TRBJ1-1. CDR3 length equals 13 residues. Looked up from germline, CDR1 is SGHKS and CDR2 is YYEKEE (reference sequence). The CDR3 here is CASSLGWGTEAFF.

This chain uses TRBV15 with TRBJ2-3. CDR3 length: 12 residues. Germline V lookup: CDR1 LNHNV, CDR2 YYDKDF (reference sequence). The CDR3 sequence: CATSNLTDTQYF.

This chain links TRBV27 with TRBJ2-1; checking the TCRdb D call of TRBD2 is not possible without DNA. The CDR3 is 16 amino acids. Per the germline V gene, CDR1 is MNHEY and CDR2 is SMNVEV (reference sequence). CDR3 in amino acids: CASTGEGLASHNEQFF.

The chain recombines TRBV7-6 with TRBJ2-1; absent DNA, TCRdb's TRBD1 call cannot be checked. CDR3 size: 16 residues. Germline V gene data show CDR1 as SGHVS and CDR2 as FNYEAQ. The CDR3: CASSLVAGLPLGEQFF. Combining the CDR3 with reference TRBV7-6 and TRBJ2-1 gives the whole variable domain GAGVSQSPRYKVTKRGQDVALRCDPISGHVSLYWYRQALGQGPEFLTYFNYEAQQDKSGLPNDRFSAERPEGSISTLTIQRTEQRDSAMYRCASSLVAGLPLGEQFFGPGTRLTVL.

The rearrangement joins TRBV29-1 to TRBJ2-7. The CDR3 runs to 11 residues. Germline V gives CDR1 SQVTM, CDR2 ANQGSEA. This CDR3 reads CSAMEGLEQYF.

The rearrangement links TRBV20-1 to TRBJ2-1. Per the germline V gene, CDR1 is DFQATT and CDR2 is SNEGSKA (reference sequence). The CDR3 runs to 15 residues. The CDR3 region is CSATLRRSSYNEQFF.

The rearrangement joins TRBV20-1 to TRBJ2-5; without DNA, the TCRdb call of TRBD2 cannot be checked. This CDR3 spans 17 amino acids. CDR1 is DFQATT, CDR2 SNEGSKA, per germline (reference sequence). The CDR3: CSARAPPGGGRQETQYF.

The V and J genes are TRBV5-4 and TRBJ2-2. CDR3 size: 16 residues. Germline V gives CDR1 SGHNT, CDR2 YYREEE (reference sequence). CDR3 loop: CASSLVNIKGTGELFF.

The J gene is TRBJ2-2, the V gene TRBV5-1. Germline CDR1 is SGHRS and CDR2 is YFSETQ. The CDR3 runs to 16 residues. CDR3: CASSLDGPANTGELFF.

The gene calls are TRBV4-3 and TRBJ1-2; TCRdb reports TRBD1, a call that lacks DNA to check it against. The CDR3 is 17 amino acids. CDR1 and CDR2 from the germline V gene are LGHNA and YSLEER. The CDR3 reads CASSRISPGHLNYGYTF.

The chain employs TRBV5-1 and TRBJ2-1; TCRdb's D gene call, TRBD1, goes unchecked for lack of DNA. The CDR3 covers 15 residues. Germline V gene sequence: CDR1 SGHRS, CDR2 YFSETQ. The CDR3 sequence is CASSLFPAQNNEQFF.

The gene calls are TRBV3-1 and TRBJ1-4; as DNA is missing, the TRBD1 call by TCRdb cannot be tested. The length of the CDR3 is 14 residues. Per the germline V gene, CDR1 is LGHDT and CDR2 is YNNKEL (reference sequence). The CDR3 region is CASSQWGDAGKLFF.

The CDR3 loop is CASSLRKRASVMNTEAFF. The rearrangement joins TRBV5-1 to TRBJ1-1. This CDR3 comprises 18 residues. Germline V lookup: CDR1 SGHRS, CDR2 YFSETQ.

This chain's CDR3 is CASSQGTKDIQYF. This chain links TRBV5-1 with TRBJ2-4; TCRdb's D gene call, TRBD1, goes unchecked for lack of DNA. CDR3 length equals 13 residues. The germline CDR1 and CDR2 sequences are SGHRS and YFSETQ.

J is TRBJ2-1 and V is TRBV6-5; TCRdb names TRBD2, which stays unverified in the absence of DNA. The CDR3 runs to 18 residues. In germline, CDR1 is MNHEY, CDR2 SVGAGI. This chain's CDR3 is CASSYLLQLAGVGNEQFF.